The rows below give T cell receptor beta chains drawn from one sample of a study of T cell repertoires in cytomegalovirus infection. One entry per CDR3 protein results from TCRdb running MiXCR on the reads. The data show under 350,000 distinct CDR3 sequences, about 9.2% seen once. Sequenced input: PBMCs. These receptors originate from a human donor in good health (CMV status not recorded). Some clones in this sample may be carry-over from other donors' samples. The CDR3 runs from the conserved cysteine through the conserved F or W. D genes are given only for firm matches. Clone sizes are given selectively: once, few, many, or a class where the clone is expanded.

TRBV12-5	few	18	TRBJ2-2	NA	CASGLVRGASSFTGELFF	TGTGCTAGTGGTTTGGTACGAGGGGCCTCCTCCTTCACCGGGGAGCTGTTTTTT
TRBV6-1	many	15	TRBJ1-1	NA	CASSWGGNMNTEAFF	TGTGCCAGCAGTTGGGGGGGGAACATGAACACTGAAGCTTTCTTT
TRBV5-1	many	14	TRBJ2-1	TRBD2	CASSLASGGNEQFF	TGCGCCAGCAGCTTGGCCTCGGGGGGGAATGAGCAGTTCTTC
TRBV6-2/TRBV6-3	many	17	TRBJ2-1	TRBD1	CASSSRLGQVSYNEQFF	TGTGCCAGCAGTTCCCGTCTGGGACAGGTCTCCTACAATGAGCAGTTCTTC
TRBV3-1	NA	15	TRBJ2-1	NA	CASSQDGGTYNEQFF	TGTGCCAGCAGCCAAGATGGGGGGACGTACAATGAGCAGTTCTTC
TRBV28	many	17	TRBJ1-5	TRBD1	CASSYPLGQGSTQPQHF	TGTGCCAGCAGTTATCCACTGGGACAGGGGTCGACTCAGCCCCAGCATTTT
TRBV5-6	few	15	TRBJ1-5	NA	CASSSRTEGNQPQHF	TGTGCCAGCAGCTCGCGGACAGAGGGCAATCAGCCCCAGCATTTT
TRBV29-1	NA	15	TRBJ2-1	TRBD2	CSVSWGTSGGGGQFF	TGCAGCGTTTCCTGGGGGACTAGCGGGGGGGGTGGGCAGTTCTTC
TRBV14	NA	15	TRBJ2-3	NA	CASSQDFASTDTQYF	TGTGCCAGCAGCCAAGATTTTGCTAGCACAGATACGCAGTATTTT
TRBV6-5	many	16	TRBJ2-5	NA	CASSYLSQGSRETQYF	TGTGCCAGCAGTTACTTGAGTCAGGGTTCTAGGGAGACCCAGTACTTC
TRBV14	few	16	TRBJ2-5	NA	CASSPWGRGERETQYF	TGTGCCAGCAGCCCTTGGGGCAGGGGAGAGAGAGAGACCCAGTACTTC
TRBV28	many	15	TRBJ2-1	TRBD2	CASRTPGAGGGEQFF	TGTGCCAGCAGAACCCCAGGGGCCGGGGGGGGTGAGCAGTTCTTC
TRBV20-1	many	13	TRBJ1-2	TRBD1	CSAALTGGYGYTF	TGCAGTGCTGCCCTGACAGGGGGCTATGGCTACACCTTC
TRBV2	many	16	TRBJ1-1	NA	CASSEESRPANTEAFF	TGTGCCAGCAGTGAAGAAAGCAGGCCGGCGAACACTGAAGCTTTCTTT
TRBV6-1	NA	12	TRBJ2-7	NA	CASSVSGREQYF	TGTGCCAGCAGTGTCTCAGGGCGCGAGCAGTACTTC
TRBV2	many	15	TRBJ2-2	NA	CASSERAVVAGELFF	TGTGCCAGCAGTGAAAGGGCAGTGGTAGCCGGGGAGCTGTTTTTT
TRBV10-1	many	16	TRBJ1-2	TRBD1	CASSESTGVGFYGYTF	TGCGCCAGCAGTGAGTCGACAGGGGTAGGATTCTATGGCTACACCTTC
TRBV6-5	many	18	TRBJ2-5	TRBD2	CASRPTPGLAGYLRTQYF	TGTGCCAGCAGGCCTACGCCGGGACTAGCGGGTTACCTACGGACCCAGTACTTC
TRBV5-6	many	14	TRBJ2-2	NA	CASSFGRPTGELFF	TGTGCCAGCAGCTTCGGCAGGCCGACCGGGGAGCTGTTTTTT
TRBV20-1	few	14	TRBJ1-4	NA	CSASGAEQNEKLFF	TGCAGTGCCTCCGGGGCGGAGCAGAATGAAAAACTGTTTTTT
TRBV20-1	many	16	TRBJ2-3	TRBD2	CSASLTSGGSTDTQYF	TGCAGTGCTAGCCTCACTAGCGGGGGCAGCACAGATACGCAGTATTTT
TRBV9	many	13	TRBJ2-3	NA	CASSLDSKDTQYF	TGTGCCAGCAGCCTTGATTCGAAAGATACGCAGTATTTT
TRBV7-9	many	17	TRBJ2-1	NA	CASSLVGRERVPFTQFF	TGTGCCAGCAGCTTAGTTGGCCGGGAGAGGGTTCCCTTTACGCAGTTCTTC
TRBV6-2/TRBV6-3	many	14	TRBJ2-2	NA	CASRTTVNTGELFF	TGTGCCAGCAGGACGACCGTAAACACCGGGGAGCTGTTTTTT
TRBV12-3/TRBV12-4	many	14	TRBJ2-1	TRBD1	CASSPNRQGYEQFF	TGTGCCAGCAGCCCCAACAGACAGGGCTATGAGCAGTTCTTC
TRBV29-1	few	15	TRBJ2-3	TRBD2	CSVDWGRGAGDTQYF	TGCAGCGTTGATTGGGGGCGGGGGGCCGGGGATACGCAGTATTTT
TRBV20-1	few	15	TRBJ2-1	TRBD2	CSAQKGTSGGNEQFF	TGCAGTGCTCAGAAGGGGACTAGCGGGGGCAATGAGCAGTTCTTC
TRBV20-1	few	12	TRBJ2-5	NA	CSARSLQETQYF	TGCAGTGCTAGAAGTCTCCAAGAGACCCAGTACTTC
TRBV28	many	16	TRBJ2-7	TRBD1	CASSFSPGTGLYEQYF	TGTGCCAGCAGTTTCTCCCCCGGGACAGGCCTCTACGAGCAGTACTTC
TRBV18	NA	13	TRBJ2-5	NA	CASSEVAQETQYF	TGTGCCAGCTCAGAGGTGGCGCAAGAGACCCAGTACTTC
TRBV10-1	few	14	TRBJ1-1	NA	CASSKTTGGTEAFF	TGCGCCAGCAGTAAAACGACAGGCGGCACTGAAGCTTTCTTT
TRBV3-1	NA	19	TRBJ2-5	TRBD2	CASSQVPSGGGARQETQYF	TGTGCCAGCAGCCAAGTTCCTAGCGGGGGGGGGGCGCGACAAGAGACCCAGTACTTC
TRBV4-2	many	14	TRBJ1-4	NA	CASSPSDPSEKLFF	TGTGCCAGCAGCCCGTCCGACCCCAGTGAAAAACTGTTTTTT
TRBV9	many	17	TRBJ2-1	NA	CASSVDPTVSGTHEQFF	TGTGCCAGCAGCGTAGACCCGACAGTCTCCGGGACCCATGAGCAGTTCTTC
TRBV29-1	few	13	TRBJ2-3	NA	CSVPRGETDTQYF	TGCAGCGTCCCGAGAGGGGAAACAGATACGCAGTATTTT
TRBV7-2	NA	12	TRBJ2-1	NA	CASSLIEDEQFF	TGTGCCAGCAGCTTAATCGAAGATGAGCAGTTCTTC
TRBV15	many	17	TRBJ2-4	TRBD2	CATSRDWGSSGGNIQYF	TGTGCCACCAGCAGAGATTGGGGATCTAGCGGGGGAAACATTCAGTACTTC
TRBV10-3	few	12	TRBJ2-1	NA	CAISETVREQFF	TGTGCCATCAGTGAGACCGTACGTGAGCAGTTCTTC
TRBV28	many	15	TRBJ2-5	NA	CASSLPRQSQETQYF	TGTGCCAGCAGTTTGCCTCGACAGAGCCAAGAGACCCAGTACTTC
TRBV12-3/TRBV12-4	many	17	TRBJ2-1	TRBD2	CASSFSSGGGAKNEQFF	TGTGCCAGCAGTTTCTCATCTGGCGGGGGGGCCAAGAATGAGCAGTTCTTC